The 16 T cell receptor beta chains below come from one sample, sequenced in a study of blood T cell repertoires in COVID-19. Measured with immunoSEQ multiplex PCR; TCRdb has only the in-frame clones, and not every one. The sample includes under 150,000 clones, 85% to 90% of them seen just once. Sequences were obtained from peripheral blood. The receptor source for this set is a middle-aged woman with acute or convalescent COVID-19.

The chain employs TRBV11-3 and TRBJ2-1; 10 bases align to TRBD2. Germline V lookup: CDR1 SGHNT, CDR2 YENEEA. V lost 0 bases to trimming and J lost 7 bases; unmatched junction nucleotides: 9. The CDR3 contains 17 residues. The CDR3 region has the DNA TGTGCCAGCAGCTTAGATTGGGAAGCGGGGGGGCGGAATGAGCAGTTCTTC. The encoded protein is CASSLDWEAGGRNEQFF.

The chain has TRBV6-1 and TRBJ2-7; TRBD1 aligns across 9 bases. The CDR3 runs 17 residues. Germline CDR1 reads MNHNS; CDR2 reads SASEGT. After removal of 4 bases from V and 3 bases from J, the junction contained 13 bases not matched to a gene. In DNA, the CDR3 is TGTGCCAGCAGTGCCTCGGGACAGGGAACAAGGGGCTACGAGCAGTACTTC. Its translation is CASSASGQGTRGYEQYF.

V usage is TRBV6-2 or TRBV6-3 and J usage is TRBJ1-2; the match to TRBD1 covers 7 bases. Germline CDR1 and CDR2: MNHEY and SVGEGT. V was pared by 6 bases and J by 0 bases, with 16 bases of the junction left unmatched. The CDR3 consists of 18 residues. CDR3 region: CASSRRDSLVGANYGYTF. CDR3 in DNA: TGTGCCAGCAGCCGCCGGGACAGCCTGGTTGGAGCTAACTATGGCTACACCTTC.

This chain connects TRBV7-9 to TRBJ1-2, with D maybe TRBD1 (6 bases). The V end was cut by 0 bases, the J end by 7 bases, with 12 bases between. This CDR3 region has 14 residues. Germline CDR1 reads SEHNR; CDR2 reads FQNEAQ (reference sequence). The DNA of the CDR3 is TGTGCCAGCAGCTTAGCGGCAGGGGAAGGTGGCTACACCTTC. This translates into CASSLAAGEGGYTF.

The rearrangement uses TRBV18 and TRBJ1-1; 9 nucleotides line up with TRBD1. CDR1 and CDR2 (germline): KGHSH, LQKENI. J gave up 4 bases and V 2 bases, and 5 bases lay outside the gene matches. The CDR3 consists of 15 residues. CDR3 amino acids: CASSPSTGGGTEAFF. The CDR3 DNA sequence: TGTGCCAGCTCACCATCTACAGGGGGCGGCACTGAAGCTTTCTTT.

This chain connects TRBV6-5 to TRBJ1-1; D might be TRBD1 (5 bases). V was shortened by 2 bases and J by 5 bases, with 15 bases between the two germline ends. Germline V gene lookup returns CDR1 MNHEY and CDR2 SVGAGI. There are 15 residues in the CDR3. For the CDR3, the DNA is TGTGCCAGCAGTTACCCCTCTACGGGGGGGACTGAAGCTTTCTTT. Residues: CASSYPSTGGTEAFF.

Of note for this clone: The same CDR3 is also encoded by other DNA sequences in this sample. V usage is TRBV6-5 and J usage is TRBJ2-7; 7 bases agree with TRBD1. Germline V CDR1 and CDR2: MNHEY, SVGAGI. Trimming took 2 bases from V and 2 from J; bases not matched to a gene: 3. The CDR3 runs 14 residues. CDR3 nucleotides: TGTGCCAGCAGTTACGGGCAGGGGGCCTACGAGCAGTACTTC. Amino acid sequence: CASSYGQGAYEQYF.

The chain employs TRBV15 and TRBJ2-7, with 9 bases identical to TRBD1. From germline, CDR1 is LNHNV and CDR2 YYDKDF (reference sequence). The CDR3 spans 14 residues. V was pared by 3 bases and J by 2 bases, with 2 bases of the junction left unmatched. The chain's CDR3 is CATSSGQGPYEQYF. CDR3 DNA sequence: TGTGCCACCAGCAGTGGACAGGGGCCCTACGAGCAGTACTTC. Full variable domain (rest looked up from reference TRBV15 and TRBJ2-7): DAMVIQNPRYQVTQFGKPVTLSCSQTLNHNVMYWYQQKSSQAPKLLFHYYDKDFNNEADTPDNFQSRRPNTSFCFLDIRSPGLGDTAMYLCATSSGQGPYEQYFGPGTRLTVT.

The chain links TRBV27 to TRBJ2-5; 14 bases match TRBD2. The CDR3 totals 15 residues. The ends lost 5 bases at V and 4 bases at J; junction bases unmatched: 3. CDR1 and CDR2 (germline): MNHEY, SMNVEV (reference sequence). The CDR3 DNA follows: TGTGCCAGCAGTCCCGGGACTAGCGGGAGAGAGACCCAGTACTTC. Its translation: CASSPGTSGRETQYF.

CDR3 in amino acids: CAWNEIEEQYF. The CDR3 DNA follows: TGTGCCTGGAATGAAATTGAGGAGCAGTACTTC. This chain links TRBV30 with TRBJ2-7; D gene uncertain. CDR3 length equals 11 residues. Deletions cut 4 bases from V and 7 bases from J, with 11 bases between. The V gene's germline CDR1 is GTSNPN and CDR2 SVGIG (reference sequence).

The chain has TRBV9 and TRBJ2-7; 8 nucleotides align to TRBD2. The V segment lost 3 bases and the J segment 2 bases; nucleotides outside the gene matches: 7. This CDR3 region has 15 residues. Germline V gene lookup returns CDR1 SGDLS and CDR2 YYNGEE. Written as DNA, the CDR3 is TGTGCCAGCAGCGGCAAAGCGGGGGCCCCCTACGAGCAGTACTTC. Translated: CASSGKAGAPYEQYF.

V gene TRBV2 combines with J gene TRBJ2-3; 8 positions agree with TRBD1. The CDR3 is made up of 12 amino acids. Germline assignment: CDR1 SNHLY and CDR2 FYNNEI. CDR3 protein: CDCRGLSDTQYF. CDR3 DNA: TGTGACTGCAGGGGGCTTTCAGATACGCAGTATTTT.

The J gene is TRBJ2-6, the V gene TRBV3-1 (or the pseudogene TRBV3-2); 10 positions agree with TRBD1. The CDR3 spans 19 residues. The J segment lost 0 bases and the V segment lost 5 bases, leaving 10 bases of the junction unmatched. Germline V gene lookup returns CDR1 LGHDT and CDR2 YNNKEL (reference sequence). For the CDR3, the DNA is TGTGCCAGCAGCTTAACGGACAGGGGGTTTTACTCTGGGGCCAACGTCCTGACTTTC. Amino acids: CASSLTDRGFYSGANVLTF.

With respect to this clone: It is likely a read error, because the conserved phenylalanine at the end of the CDR3 is missing. The DNA is omitted, as the CDR3 cannot be located on it reliably, and the CDR3 follows TCRdb's listing. The chain carries TRBV18 and TRBJ2-7; the listed D gene, TRBD1, was not tested against the DNA. Germline CDR1 is KGHSH and CDR2 is LQKENI. The CDR3 is made up of 12 amino acids, end residues included. This CDR3 is CASSPNRGLPSL.

This clone turned up a few times. This chain joins TRBV7-3 and TRBJ1-6; 7 bases match TRBD1. This CDR3 has 13 residues. Germline trimming cut 11 bases from V and 11 bases from J; bases unmatched to any gene: 12. Germline V gene data show CDR1 as SGHTA and CDR2 as FQGTGA. The CDR3 region has the DNA TGTGCCTCCGCGAGGGGGCCGGTAGCACCCCTCCACTTT. Encoded protein: CASARGPVAPLHF.

This chain links TRBV7-6 with TRBJ2-2; D is possibly TRBD1 (5 bases). The CDR3 length is 17 residues. Trimming removed 0 bases at V and 2 bases at J, with 13 bases between. CDR1 SGHVS and CDR2 FNYEAQ come from the germline V gene. In DNA, the CDR3 is TGTGCCAGCAGCTTAGCCCAGGGCACCCTAAACACCGGGGAGCTGTTTTTT. Its translation: CASSLAQGTLNTGELFF.